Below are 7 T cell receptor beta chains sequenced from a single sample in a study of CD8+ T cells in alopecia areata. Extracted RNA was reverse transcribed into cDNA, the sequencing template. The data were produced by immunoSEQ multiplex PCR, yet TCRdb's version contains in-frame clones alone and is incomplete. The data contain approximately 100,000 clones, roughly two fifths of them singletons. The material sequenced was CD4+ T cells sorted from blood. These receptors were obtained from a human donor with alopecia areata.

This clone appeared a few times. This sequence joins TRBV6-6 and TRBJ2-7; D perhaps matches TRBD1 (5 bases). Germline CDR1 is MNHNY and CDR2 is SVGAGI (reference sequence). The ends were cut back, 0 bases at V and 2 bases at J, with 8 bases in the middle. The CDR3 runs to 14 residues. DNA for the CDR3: TGTGCCAGCAGTTACTCCCTGGACACCTACGAGCAGTACTTC. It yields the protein CASSYSLDTYEQYF.

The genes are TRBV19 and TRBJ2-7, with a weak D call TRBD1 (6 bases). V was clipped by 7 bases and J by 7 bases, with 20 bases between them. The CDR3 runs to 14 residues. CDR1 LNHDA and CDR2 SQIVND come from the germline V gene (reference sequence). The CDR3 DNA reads TGTGCCAGTACCGGCGCCGGGACACTTGGGGAGCAGTACTTC. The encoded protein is CASTGAGTLGEQYF. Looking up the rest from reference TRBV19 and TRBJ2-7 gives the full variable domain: DGGITQSPKYLFRKEGQNVTLSCEQNLNHDAMYWYRQDPGQGLRLIYYSQIVNDFQKGDIAEGYSVSREKKESFPLTVTSAQKNPTAFYLCASTGAGTLGEQYFGPGTRLTVT.

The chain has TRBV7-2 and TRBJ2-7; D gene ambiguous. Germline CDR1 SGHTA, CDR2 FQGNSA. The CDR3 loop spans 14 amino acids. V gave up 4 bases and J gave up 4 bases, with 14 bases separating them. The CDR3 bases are TGTGCCAGCAGCTCCCGCCATGGGTTTTACGAGCAGTACTTC. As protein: CASSSRHGFYEQYF.

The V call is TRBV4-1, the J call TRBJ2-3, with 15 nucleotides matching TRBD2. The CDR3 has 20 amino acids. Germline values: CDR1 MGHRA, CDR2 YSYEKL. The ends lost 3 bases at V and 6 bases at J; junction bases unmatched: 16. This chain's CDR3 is CASSHPGLAGGNPTTDTQYF. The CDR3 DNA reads TGCGCCAGCAGCCACCCGGGACTAGCGGGGGGCAATCCCACCACGGATACGCAGTATTTT.

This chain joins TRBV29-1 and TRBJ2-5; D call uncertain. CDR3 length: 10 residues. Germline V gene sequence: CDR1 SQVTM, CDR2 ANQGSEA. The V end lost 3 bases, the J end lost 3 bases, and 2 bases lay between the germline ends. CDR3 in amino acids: CSVDEETQYF. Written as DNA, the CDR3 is TGCAGCGTTGACGAAGAGACCCAGTACTTC.

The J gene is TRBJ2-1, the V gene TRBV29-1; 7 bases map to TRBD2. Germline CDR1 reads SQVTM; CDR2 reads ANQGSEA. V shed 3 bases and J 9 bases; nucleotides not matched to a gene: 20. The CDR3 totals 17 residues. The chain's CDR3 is CSVDRPRTSFSPGEQFF. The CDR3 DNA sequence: TGCAGCGTTGATCGACCCCGGACTAGTTTTTCCCCTGGTGAGCAGTTCTTC.

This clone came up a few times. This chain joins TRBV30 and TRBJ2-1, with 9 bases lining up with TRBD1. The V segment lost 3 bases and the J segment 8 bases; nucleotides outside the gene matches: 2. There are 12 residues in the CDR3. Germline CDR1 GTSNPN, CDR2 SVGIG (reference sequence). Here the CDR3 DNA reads TGTGCCTGGAGGGACAGGGGTGATGAGCAGTTCTTC. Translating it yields CAWRDRGDEQFF.